These 5 T cell receptor beta chains were all obtained from the same sample, sequenced in a study of blood T cells in healthy people across ages. Sample-barcoded 5' priming and a J-beta primer mix drove a second PCR of about 7 to 11 cycles. One entry per CDR3 protein, called by TCRdb with MiXCR from the 5' RACE reads. In the table there are over a million distinct CDR3 sequences, around 42% of which are singletons. Input material: blood. These receptors came from a woman under 30 in good health.

CDR3 residues: CASGDGQAGYQPQHF. In nucleotides, the CDR3 is TGCGCCAGCGGCGACGGACAAGCAGGGTACCAGCCCCAGCATTTT. The chain couples TRBV10-2 to TRBJ1-5; the D gene is possibly TRBD1 (5 bases). Germline CDR1 WSHSY, CDR2 SAAADI. V dropped 8 bases and J dropped 7 bases, with 21 bases sitting between them. The CDR3 length is 15 residues.

This clonotype was observed a few times. The chain carries TRBV5-4 and TRBJ2-1; weak D call: TRBD2 (6 bases). V lost 4 bases and J lost 6, with 14 bases in between. Germline CDR1 reads SGHNT; CDR2 reads YYREEE (reference sequence). This CDR3 spans 14 amino acids. The CDR3 DNA sequence: TGTGCCAGCAGCCCCAGGACTACTAGCAATGAGCAGTTCTTC. Its protein product is CASSPRTTSNEQFF.

This sequence joins TRBV25-1 and TRBJ2-1; 14 bases are shared with TRBD2. Per germline, CDR1 MGHDK and CDR2 SYGVNS. V dropped 7 bases and J dropped 7; count of bases not matched to a gene: 6. The CDR3 totals 15 residues. CDR3 region: CASTPGTSGSNEQFF. The CDR3, as DNA: TGTGCCAGCACGCCCGGGACTAGCGGGAGTAATGAGCAGTTCTTC.

This chain joins TRBV4-1 and TRBJ2-7; tentatively, D is TRBD1 (5 bases). Germline V lookup: CDR1 MGHRA, CDR2 YSYEKL. Trimming cost V 2 bases and J 7 bases, with 9 bases left between them. The CDR3 sequence is 12 residues long. The CDR3 spells CASSQLDTEQYF. DNA for the CDR3: TGCGCCAGCAGCCAATTGGACACTGAGCAGTACTTC.

V usage is TRBV4-1 and J usage is TRBJ2-1; 8 nucleotides line up with TRBD1. Unmatched junction bases numbered 7, after V lost 4 bases and J lost 5 bases. The CDR3 is 15 residues long. Germline assignment: CDR1 MGHRA and CDR2 YSYEKL. CDR3 region: CASSPTGENDNEQFF. CDR3 sequence (DNA): TGCGCCAGCAGCCCGACAGGGGAGAACGACAATGAGCAGTTCTTC.